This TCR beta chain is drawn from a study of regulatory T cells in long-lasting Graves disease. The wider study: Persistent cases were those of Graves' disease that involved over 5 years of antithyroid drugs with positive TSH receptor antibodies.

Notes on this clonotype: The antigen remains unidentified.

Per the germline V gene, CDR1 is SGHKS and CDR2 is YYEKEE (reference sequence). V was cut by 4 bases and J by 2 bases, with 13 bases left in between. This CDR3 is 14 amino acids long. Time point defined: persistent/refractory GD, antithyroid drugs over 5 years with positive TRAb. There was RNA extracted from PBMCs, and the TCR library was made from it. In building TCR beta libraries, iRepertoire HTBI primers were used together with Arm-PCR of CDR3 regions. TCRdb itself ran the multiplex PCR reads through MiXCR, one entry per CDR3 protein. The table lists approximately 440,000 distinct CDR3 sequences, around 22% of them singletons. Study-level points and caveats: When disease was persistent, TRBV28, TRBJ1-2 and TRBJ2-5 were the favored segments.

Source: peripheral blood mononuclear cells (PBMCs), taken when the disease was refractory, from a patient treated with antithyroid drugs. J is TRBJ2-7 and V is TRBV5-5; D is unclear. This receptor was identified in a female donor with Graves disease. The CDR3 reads CASSRTHGTYEQYF. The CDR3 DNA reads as TGTGCCAGCAGCCGTACGCACGGAACCTACGAGCAGTACTTC.